This T cell receptor (beta chain) originates from a study of cytomegalovirus exposure and HLA in healthy donors (dated by TCRdb to 2016 to 2017). In terms of the full investigation: According to an earlier analysis of a few hundred of the donors, about 170 million T cells yielded 117 million unique TCR beta sequences and approximately 280 Gb of sequence data. An early release covering over 500 HLA-typed donors comprised 250 to 350 gigabases of sequencing data and around 80 million unique TCR sequences. Of the approximately 400 genotyped donors, more than 75% were placed in the genetic ancestry cluster associated with self-reported Caucasian donors. The aim of the study was to test whether cataloging public T cell receptors could identify signatures of past pathogen exposure. Using immunosequencing, the study profiled T cell repertoires from about 650 subjects and related those repertoires to cytomegalovirus serostatus. Besides the first cohort of hundreds of subjects, a separate validation cohort made up of over 100 different subjects was used. The study combined high-throughput TCR immunosequencing, statistical association of individual TCRs with disease status, and machine learning to predict cytomegalovirus infection status. To study patterns of TCR occurrence, a later analysis re-analyzed previously published TCR beta repertoires from more than 550 donors and added high-resolution HLA genotyping. Rather than using new phenotypic data, the later analysis identified candidate immune exposures from TCR beta sequences and from how often those sequences occurred across donors. An earlier analysis of approximately 640 of the donors applied high-throughput TCR beta sequencing to assess whether each TCR beta V gene segment acted as functional or pseudogenic. Donor age, sex, ethnicity and CMV serostatus were compiled alongside the repertoire data. A later genetic analysis used genome-wide SNP genotypes for about 60% of the roughly 700 donors, treating that subset as a discovery cohort. All discovery cohort repertoires had been generated on a single sequencing platform. HLA typing covered class I and class II loci at four-digit resolution. The number of typed donors differed by locus: about 620-640 for A, B, C, DRB1 and DQB1; roughly 510 for DQA1; approximately 610 for DPA1; and approximately 450 for DPB1. Roughly five DR-DQ haplotypes were treated as single units for association and clustering because of strong linkage in the cohort. Among 398 genotyped donors of the cohort, an average of 235,054 unique TCR beta nucleotide sequences were sequenced per donor, around 20% of them non-productive. Beyond this particular receptor, the publication reports: Broadly in line with IMGT annotations, most TCR beta V segments showed up in productive rearrangements about 87% or about 30% of the time in an earlier analysis of approximately 600 of the donors. Strong co-occurrence of HLA alleles, especially DR and DQ, made assigning TCR associations to individual alleles difficult. In a later genetic analysis, fewer N-insertions in productive TCRs were reported among donors in an Asian-associated ancestry cluster than the approximately 710-donor mean. Some IMGT-functional V segments, including TRBV6-2 and TRBV6-3, could not be distinguished by the 87-base-pair reads and were therefore excluded. Across donors, most TCR sequences were observed very rarely, whereas some public TCRs were present in many individuals. In a later analysis, the rate of TCR association differed among HLA loci, with DRB1 alleles having the most associated TCRs and HLA-C alleles having the fewest. A later genetic analysis associated a missense DCLRE1C variant with V-gene and J-gene trimming of TCR beta chains, and an independent cohort replicated the association. A later analysis found that most CMV-associated TCR beta chains appeared HLA-restricted, with HLA associations seemingly driven largely by CMV exposure. The authors suggested that the approach could potentially be generalized to other disease states and immunological phenotypes. Three of the identified cytomegalovirus-associated TCR beta chains were confirmed in vitro to be specific for cytomegalovirus antigens. Sequencing depth was assumed to be roughly uniform across donors in the presence/absence analyses, though that assumption may not hold. A cluster of highly shared sequence variants was judged likely to represent a technical artifact of the sequencing pipeline. A further reported finding was that TCR beta sequences accurately predicted the HLA-A and HLA-B alleles for most subjects in the first cohort. Specific HLA alleles were associated with roughly 16,000 TCR beta sequences at a false discovery rate of 0.05 in a later analysis. Correlated functional status among segregating V segments might be attributable to linkage disequilibrium, but an unknown experimental factor could not be ruled out. Because HLA typing was unavailable for some donors at each locus, only the typed subset was used in association tests. Because counts were too low, about 15 rarely observed V segments, including chromosome 9 orphons, were left out of the earlier analysis of 587 of the donors. In a later analysis, HLA-associated TCR beta chains showed more clonal expansion and lower generation probabilities than non-associated chains that were equally common. The study gave a list of some 150 TCR beta chains associated with cytomegalovirus. In this cohort, only TCR beta chains were sequenced, and detectable features were limited by the absence of alpha or paired-chain data. The classifier was reported to diagnose cytomegalovirus status with high specificity and sensitivity in both the original and validation cohorts. In a later analysis, several top co-occurrence clusters were reported to appear linked to parvovirus B19, influenza, CMV and Epstein-Barr virus. The only immune exposure information available for the cohort was CMV serostatus.

The CDR3 has 13 amino acids, counting the end cysteine and phenylalanine. The DNA shown is the 39-base CDR3, in frame from base 1. The germline V gene (reference sequence) provides CDR1 GTSNPN and CDR2 SVGIG. Trimming accounts for 1 base at V and 4 bases at J, while the number of junction bases matched to no gene is 1. The cohort comprised approximately 700 healthy bone marrow donors. At the time of sampling, all cohort members were nominally healthy, though unrecorded immune exposures were likely present. The donor was CMV seropositive and belonged to the group of more than 250 seropositive cohort members. Every donor gave a peripheral blood sample, and the peripheral blood mononuclear cells from that sample were used for TCR beta sequencing. The Qiagen DNeasy Blood Extraction Kit was used to extract genomic DNA from the blood cell samples. Library generation was performed with the immunoSEQ multiplex PCR assay. For the multiplex PCR, a mixture combining 60 forward primers for TCR Vbeta segments and 13 reverse primers for TCR Jbeta segments was used. The CDR3 region of rearranged TCR beta genes was amplified from genomic DNA with a multiplex PCR assay. On the Illumina HiSeq System, the amplified TCR beta libraries were sequenced as 87-base-pair reads. The original pipeline was this. A later analysis tallied around 87 million unique TCR beta chains across the 666 repertoires, and approximately 12 million of those chains were shared by two or more donors. Raw reads were error-corrected and collapsed into unique sequences by a nearest-neighbor algorithm in which closely related sequences were merged to remove PCR and sequencing errors. Alignment of CDR3 sequences to IMGT reference sequences was used to assign V, D and J gene segments. For a sequence to be retained, a match of at least six nucleotides was required to both a V gene segment and a J gene segment. A rearrangement was called productive if the CDR3 had no stop codons and remained in frame with V and J, and every other rearrangement was called non-productive. CDR3 was defined according to IMGT convention as the region running from the second conserved V-encoded cysteine to the conserved J-encoded phenylalanine. In an earlier analysis of around 570 of the donors, sequences lacking an unambiguous match to a single V gene segment were excluded. In an earlier analysis of around 590 of the donors, a V segment was called functional when productive rearrangements were above 56.7%, and segregating when the standard deviation between donors exceeded 5%. A statistical classification framework was built for diagnosing cytomegalovirus status from the catalog of TCR beta chain sequences. In a later analysis, V and J genes were assigned by comparing TCR nucleotide sequences against IMGT/GENE-DB human TR gene sequences. A later analysis assigned CDR3 sequences and most-parsimonious VDJ recombination scenarios with the TCRdist pipeline. In a later analysis, every TCR beta chain was defined by the combination of its CDR3 amino acid sequence and its V-gene family, and reads without a unique V-gene family were dropped. As a way to deal with suspected cross-contamination and a sequencing artifact, a later analysis dropped 450 to 700 nucleotide sequences that were highly shared and had low generation probability. In a later analysis, a clonal expansion index for each public chain was calculated from normalized within-repertoire ranks of inferred template counts. In a later analysis, generation probabilities were computed with a VDJ recombination model fitted to out-of-frame rearrangements, and the resulting probabilities were checked against IGoR. Hypergeometric tests were used in a later analysis to score TCR-TCR, TCR-HLA and TCR-CMV co-occurrence, with a repertoire-size bias correction applied to the TCR pairs. In a later analysis, false discovery rates were estimated by permuting HLA or CMV assignments 20 times. In a later analysis, co-occurring TCRs were grouped with DBSCAN, and TCRdist sequence similarity was added when clustering was performed within HLA-allele-positive subsets. Repertoires with fewer than 30,000 or more than 120,000 public chains were left out of co-occurrence clustering, as were about 5 repertoires with anomalous nucleotide sharing. The table was pulled from immuneACCESS by TCRdb, which kept in-frame rearrangements only. Such tables lose some clones; where checked, under half of the loss comes from unresolved V genes, and the rest has no known cause. V, J and clone size derive from that table, while D and trimming were established from the DNA sequence. A total of under 200,000 clones appear in this sample, 80% to 90% of them only once. Of the sample, around a tenth falls within the top ten clones.

Details on this clone: There is no known antigen for this receptor. No much larger clone is present one base from it, and per-base qualities are unavailable.

The sample taken for sequencing was PBMCs. The receptor was isolated from a man aged 18 to 30 in good health and CMV-seropositive. Here the chain combines TRBV30 and TRBJ2-7; 10 nucleotides in the junction match TRBD1. The CDR3 region: CAWSGDRGYEQYF. The nucleotide sequence is given as TGTGCCTGGAGTGGGGACAGGGGATACGAGCAGTACTTC.